This T cell receptor (beta chain) was identified in a study of shared clonotypes between healthy human individuals. CDR3 length: 12 residues. The ends were cut back, 0 bases at V and 5 bases at J, with 5 bases in the middle. Germline CDR1 is SGHDN and CDR2 is FVKESK. The repertoire was sequenced with immunoSEQ multiplex PCR; TCRdb's copy has only in-frame clones and lacks some. Here the sample spans 1.6 million or so clones, around 95% being singletons. The TCR originated in a man in his thirties or forties in good health. The sequencing input was naive CD4+ T cells sorted from blood. The subset is: CD45RA+ positively selected. This chain uses TRBV14 with TRBJ2-7, with D unclear. For the CDR3, the DNA is TGTGCCAGCAGCCAAGATACCAACGAGCAGTACTTC. This codes for CASSQDTNEQYF. The entire variable domain, with the rest obtained from reference TRBV14 and TRBJ2-7, is as follows: EAGVTQFPSHSVIEKGQTVTLRCDPISGHDNLYWYRRVMGKEIKFLLHFVKESKQDESGMPNNRFLAERTGGTYSTLKVQPAELEDSGVYFCASSQDTNEQYFGPGTRLTVT.